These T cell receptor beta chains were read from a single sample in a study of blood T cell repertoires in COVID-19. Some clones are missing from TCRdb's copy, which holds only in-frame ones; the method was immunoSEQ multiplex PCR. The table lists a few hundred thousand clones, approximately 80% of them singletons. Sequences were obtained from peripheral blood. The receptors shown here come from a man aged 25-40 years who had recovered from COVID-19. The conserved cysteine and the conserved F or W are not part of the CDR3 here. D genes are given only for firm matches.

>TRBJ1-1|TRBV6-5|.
ASSWTAMNTEAF
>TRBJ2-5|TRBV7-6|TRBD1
ASSSDRQETQY
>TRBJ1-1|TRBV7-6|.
ASSGWDKMNTEAF
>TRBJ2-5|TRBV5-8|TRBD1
ASSLGQGAQETQY
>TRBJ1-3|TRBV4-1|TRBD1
ASAGGPGNTIY
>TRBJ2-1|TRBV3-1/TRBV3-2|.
ASSQDLVFINEQF
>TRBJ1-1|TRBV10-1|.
ASAEGRDTEAF
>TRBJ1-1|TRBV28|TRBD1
ASSRTGQKNTEAF
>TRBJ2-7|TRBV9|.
ASSVETSSYEQY
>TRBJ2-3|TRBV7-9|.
ASSYSPGVSTDTQY
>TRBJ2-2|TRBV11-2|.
ASSSQVGTGELF
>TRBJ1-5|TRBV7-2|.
ASSLAAGSDQPQH
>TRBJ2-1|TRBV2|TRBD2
ATYGGGFASYNEQF
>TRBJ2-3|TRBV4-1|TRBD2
ASSPTIPAGGHDTQY
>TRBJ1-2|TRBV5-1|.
ASRTGLSGYT
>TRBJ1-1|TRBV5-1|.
ASSQISGEGTEAF
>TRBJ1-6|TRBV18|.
ASSPFDSVSSYNSPLH
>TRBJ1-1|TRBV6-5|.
ATRDAHRFSEAF
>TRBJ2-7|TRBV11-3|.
ASSFGRDYEQY
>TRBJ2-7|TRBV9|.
ASSVAGASYEQY
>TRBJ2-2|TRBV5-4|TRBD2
ASSFVGGGTGELF
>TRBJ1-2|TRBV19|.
ACRGQNYGYT
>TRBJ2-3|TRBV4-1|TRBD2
ASSPSSASGGNTDTQY
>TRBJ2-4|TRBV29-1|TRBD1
SVVRGLAKNIQY
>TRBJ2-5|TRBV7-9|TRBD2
ASSFGRGGLRETQY
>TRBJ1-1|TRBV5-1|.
ASSSLQGVNTEAF
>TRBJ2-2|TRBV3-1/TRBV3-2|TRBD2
ASGRGALTGELF
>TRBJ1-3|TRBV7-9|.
ASTKRWESGNTIY
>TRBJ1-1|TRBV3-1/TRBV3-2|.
ASSQAELEAF
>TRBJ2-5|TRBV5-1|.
ASSLLGSGEETQY
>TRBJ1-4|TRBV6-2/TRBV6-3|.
ASSSPMGQGKGANEKLF
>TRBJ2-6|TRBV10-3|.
AIGPPRVTGANVLT
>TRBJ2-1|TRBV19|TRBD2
ASSWGLAGGYNEQF
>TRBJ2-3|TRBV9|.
ASSAISTDTQY
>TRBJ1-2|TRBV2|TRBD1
ASYGTGSYYGYT
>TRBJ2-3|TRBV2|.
ASRSERADTQY
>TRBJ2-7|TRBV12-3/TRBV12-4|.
ASSLPGFYEQY
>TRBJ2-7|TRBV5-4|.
ASSPRPDEQY
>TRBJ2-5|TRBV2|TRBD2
ASSDRRGGLETQY
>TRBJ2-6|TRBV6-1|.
ASSEGQSGANVLT
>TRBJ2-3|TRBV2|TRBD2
ASRLAGGPNTQY
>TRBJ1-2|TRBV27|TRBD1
ASSWRTGSVAGYT
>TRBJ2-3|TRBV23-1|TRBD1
ASSPETGGDTQY
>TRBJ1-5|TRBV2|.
ASTQVSSDQPQH
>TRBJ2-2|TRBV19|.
ASTRQVIGNTGELF
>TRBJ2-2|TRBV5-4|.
ASSLKGTGELF
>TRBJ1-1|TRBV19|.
ASISMTGVAF
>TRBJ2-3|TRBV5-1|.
ASSLGQSSTDTQY
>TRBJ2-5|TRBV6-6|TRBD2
ASSFSSGEPRETQY
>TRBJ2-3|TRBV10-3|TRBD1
AISEGTGSSTDTQY
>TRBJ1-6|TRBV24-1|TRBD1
ATSDDRGGHNSPLH